This TCR beta chain derives from a study of blood T cell repertoires in COVID-19. Study-wide context: The study drew acute and convalescent COVID-19 samples from the United States, Italy and Spain. PBMCs, B-cell-depleted T cells, or T cells provided the cDNA or gDNA that made up the material.

Followed longitudinally, the Seattle patients had been enrolled during active infection. CDR1 and CDR2 (germline): PRHDT, FYEKMQ (reference sequence). V was pared by 1 base and J by 7 bases, with 13 bases between. This CDR3 is 14 amino acids long. Libraries were prepared by immunoSEQ multiplex PCR; TCRdb keeps only in-frame clonotypes and omits some of them. The sample consists of under 250,000 clones, approximately 89% of them appearing once. Sequenced sample: peripheral blood. This TCR derives from a young woman with COVID-19, enrolled during active disease. This sequence joins TRBV13 and TRBJ2-5; perhaps TRBD2 as D (6 bases). DNA of the CDR3: TGTGCCAGCAGCTTAGAGCGGAGGGGACGGACCCAGTACTTC. It codes for CASSLERRGRTQYF.